These 17 T cell receptor beta chains were all obtained from the same sample, sequenced in a study of OX40 agonist ivuxolimab in advanced cancers. Sequencing used immunoSEQ multiplex PCR; TCRdb keeps in-frame clones, though not all of them. Altogether about 79,000 clones are present, 90% being singletons, with the ten largest covering around 0.34%. Sequencing was performed on CD4+ or CD8+ T cells sorted from blood, taken in a trial of the OX40 agonist ivuxolimab. The receptor source for this set is an adult with an advanced solid tumor such as melanoma, head and neck, liver or kidney cancer.

This clone was counted once. J is TRBJ1-1 and V is TRBV6-6; D gene unclear. CDR1 MNHNY and CDR2 SVGAGI come from the germline V gene (reference sequence). The CDR3 runs 14 residues. V was clipped by 7 bases and J by 4 bases, with 16 bases between them. The CDR3 loop reads CASKTPQPATEAFF. CDR3 in DNA: TGTGCCAGCAAAACCCCCCAGCCGGCCACTGAAGCTTTCTTT.

J is TRBJ2-7 and V is TRBV14; 11 bases agree with TRBD1. Germline values: CDR1 SGHDN, CDR2 FVKESK. The J segment lost 5 bases and the V segment lost 4 bases, leaving 4 bases of the junction unmatched. This CDR3 is 14 amino acids long. The CDR3 region is CASSPWTGGNEQYF. The CDR3 DNA sequence: TGTGCCAGCAGCCCCTGGACAGGGGGCAACGAGCAGTACTTC. The complete variable domain, with remaining parts taken from reference TRBV14 and TRBJ2-7, reads EAGVTQFPSHSVIEKGQTVTLRCDPISGHDNLYWYRRVMGKEIKFLLHFVKESKQDESGMPNNRFLAERTGGTYSTLKVQPAELEDSGVYFCASSPWTGGNEQYFGPGTRLTVT.

The chain combines TRBV6-5 with TRBJ2-1, with D perhaps TRBD1 (5 bases). The CDR3 runs 13 residues. Germline V CDR1 and CDR2: MNHEY, SVGAGI. V gave up 5 bases and J gave up 0 bases, with 5 bases separating them. CDR3 sequence reads: CASSDSSYNEQFF. Written as DNA, the CDR3 is TGTGCCAGCAGTGACAGCTCCTACAATGAGCAGTTCTTC.

The V and J genes are TRBV4-2 and TRBJ2-1; D not certain. In germline, CDR1 is LGHNA, CDR2 YNFKEQ. V was cut by 1 base and J by 4 bases, with 8 bases left in between. The CDR3 loop spans 14 amino acids. The CDR3 nucleotides are TGTGCCAGCAGCCAAGTCGGGTTTTACAATGAGCAGTTCTTC. This translates into CASSQVGFYNEQFF.

The J gene is TRBJ1-2, the V gene TRBV7-9; D gene ambiguous. This CDR3 is built from 13 residues. The germline V gene has CDR1 SEHNR and CDR2 FQNEAQ (reference sequence). V gave up 6 bases and J gave up 2 bases, with 10 bases separating them. This CDR3 reads CASRTDGNYGYTF. The CDR3 nucleotides are TGTGCCAGCAGGACGGACGGAAACTATGGCTACACCTTC.

The chain carries TRBV5-4 and TRBJ1-4, with D unclear. CDR3 length: 14 residues. The germline V gene has CDR1 SGHNT and CDR2 YYREEE (reference sequence). V was shortened by 3 bases and J by 4 bases, with 10 bases between the two germline ends. Here the CDR3 DNA reads TGTGCCAGCAGCTCCGGGCAGCTTAATGAAAAACTGTTTTTT. This gives the protein CASSSGQLNEKLFF.

The rearrangement links TRBV6-1 to TRBJ2-3; 7 bases align to TRBD1. V lost 3 bases and J lost 0; bases outside the gene matches: 6. The CDR3 extends over 16 amino acids. Germline V gene data show CDR1 as MNHNS and CDR2 as SASEGT. The CDR3: CASSDGTASSTDTQYF. For the CDR3, the DNA is TGTGCCAGCAGTGACGGGACAGCGAGTAGCACAGATACGCAGTATTTT.

This clone appeared once. The chain links TRBV6-1 to TRBJ2-3; 8 bases fit TRBD1. The CDR3 runs 15 residues. The germline V gene encodes CDR1 MNHNS and CDR2 SASEGT. The J segment lost 5 bases and the V segment lost 6 bases, leaving 10 bases of the junction unmatched. The CDR3 sequence: CASRPQGASRDTQYF. CDR3 nucleotides: TGTGCCAGCAGGCCTCAGGGGGCCTCTAGAGATACGCAGTATTTT.

The rearrangement uses TRBV27 and TRBJ2-5; 7 nucleotides align to TRBD1. Germline CDR1 MNHEY, CDR2 SMNVEV (reference sequence). This CDR3 is 13 amino acids long. Trimming took 5 bases from V and 4 from J; bases not matched to a gene: 4. CDR3: CASSANRGETQYF. CDR3 DNA: TGTGCCAGCAGTGCTAACAGGGGAGAGACCCAGTACTTC.

The V gene is TRBV6-6, the J gene TRBJ2-2, with D unclear. The CDR3 has 12 residues. From germline, CDR1 is MNHNY and CDR2 SVGAGI (reference sequence). V lost 7 bases and J lost 4, with 7 bases in between. The CDR3 sequence is CASNGATGELFF. CDR3 nucleotides: TGTGCCAGCAACGGAGCCACCGGGGAGCTGTTTTTT.

The chain is built from TRBV10-1 and TRBJ2-6; a weak D match, TRBD2 (5 bases). V was shortened by 3 bases and J by 1 base, with 7 bases between the two germline ends. The germline V gene encodes CDR1 WNHNN and CDR2 SYGVQD (reference sequence). The CDR3 runs 15 residues. CDR3 nucleotide sequence: TGCGCCAGCAGTGAAGGAGGATCTGGGGCCAACGTCCTGACTTTC. Translated, it gives CASSEGGSGANVLTF.

The chain joins TRBV10-3 to TRBJ2-1; D may be TRBD1 or TRBD2 (6 bases each). The CDR3 is made up of 13 amino acids. V was clipped by 6 bases and J by 4 bases, with 10 bases between them. CDR1 is ENHRY and CDR2 is SYGVKD in the germline V gene. This chain's CDR3 is CAISGGQYNEQFF. CDR3 DNA sequence: TGTGCCATCAGCGGGGGCCAATACAATGAGCAGTTCTTC.

This clone was seen only once. The V and J genes are TRBV4-1 and TRBJ2-7, with TRBD2 identical over 7 bases. This CDR3 has 14 residues. CDR1 and CDR2 from the germline V gene are MGHRA and YSYEKL. V lost 4 bases and J lost 1; bases outside the gene matches: 4. The CDR3 here is CASSPGGGSYEQYV. For the CDR3, the DNA is TGCGCCAGCAGCCCTGGGGGGGGATCCTACGAGCAGTACGTC.

The chain is built from TRBV6-6 and TRBJ2-4; 12 bases agree with TRBD1. The CDR3 covers 15 residues. Trimming at V came to 2 bases and at J to 8 bases, leaving 4 bases not matched to a gene. Germline V CDR1 and CDR2: MNHNY, SVGAGI (reference sequence). The CDR3 DNA follows: TGTGCCAGCAGTTACGAGGGACAGGGGGCTTACATTCAGTACTTC. Its protein product is CASSYEGQGAYIQYF.

The chain couples TRBV27 to TRBJ2-4; D gene ambiguous. The V gene's germline CDR1 is MNHEY and CDR2 SMNVEV (reference sequence). V was clipped by 6 bases and J by 8 bases, with 17 bases between them. This CDR3 is built from 14 residues. CDR3 in DNA: TGTGCCAGCAGGGCCCCGGGTATGGGTGACATTCAGTACTTC. Its protein is CASRAPGMGDIQYF.

The chain recombines TRBV5-1 with TRBJ1-1, with a tentative D call TRBD1 (6 bases). Germline CDR1 SGHRS, CDR2 YFSETQ. The length of the CDR3 is 14 residues. V was pared by 0 bases and J by 6 bases, with 12 bases between. CDR3 nucleotides: TGCGCCAGCAGCTTGGGGTACAGGGACTCTGAAGCTTTCTTT. This encodes CASSLGYRDSEAFF.

V is TRBV28 and J is TRBJ2-2; D is possibly TRBD1 (6 bases). V lost 6 bases and J lost 0, with 11 bases in between. Germline V gene lookup returns CDR1 MDHEN and CDR2 SYDVKM. The CDR3 sequence is 15 residues long. The CDR3 DNA is TGTGCCAGCAGCCCCGGGACAACGAACACCGGGGAGCTGTTTTTT. This encodes CASSPGTTNTGELFF. Full variable domain (rest looked up from reference TRBV28 and TRBJ2-2): DVKVTQSSRYLVKRTGEKVFLECVQDMDHENMFWYRQDPGLGLRLIYFSYDVKMKEKGDIPEGYSVSREKKERFSLILESASTNQTSMYLCASSPGTTNTGELFFGEGSRLTVL.